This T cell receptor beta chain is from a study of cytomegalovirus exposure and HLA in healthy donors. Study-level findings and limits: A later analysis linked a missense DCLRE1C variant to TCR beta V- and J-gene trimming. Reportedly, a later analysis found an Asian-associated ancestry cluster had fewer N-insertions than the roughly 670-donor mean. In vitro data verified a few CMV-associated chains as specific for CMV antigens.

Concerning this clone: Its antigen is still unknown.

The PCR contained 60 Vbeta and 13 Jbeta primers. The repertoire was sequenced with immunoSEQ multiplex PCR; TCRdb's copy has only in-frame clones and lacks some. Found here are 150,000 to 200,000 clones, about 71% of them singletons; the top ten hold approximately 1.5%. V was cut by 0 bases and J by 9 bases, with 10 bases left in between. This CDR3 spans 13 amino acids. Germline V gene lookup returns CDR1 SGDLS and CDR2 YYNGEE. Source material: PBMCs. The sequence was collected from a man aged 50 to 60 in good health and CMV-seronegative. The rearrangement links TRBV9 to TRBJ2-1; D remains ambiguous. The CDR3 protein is CASSVEAGTEQFF. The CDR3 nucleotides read TGTGCCAGCAGCGTAGAAGCTGGTACTGAGCAGTTCTTC. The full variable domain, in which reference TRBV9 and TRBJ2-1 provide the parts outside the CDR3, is DSGVTQTPKHLITATGQRVTLRCSPRSGDLSVYWYQQSLDQGLQFLIQYYNGEERAKGNILERFSAQQFPDLHSELNLSSLELGDSALYFCASSVEAGTEQFFGPGTRLTVL.